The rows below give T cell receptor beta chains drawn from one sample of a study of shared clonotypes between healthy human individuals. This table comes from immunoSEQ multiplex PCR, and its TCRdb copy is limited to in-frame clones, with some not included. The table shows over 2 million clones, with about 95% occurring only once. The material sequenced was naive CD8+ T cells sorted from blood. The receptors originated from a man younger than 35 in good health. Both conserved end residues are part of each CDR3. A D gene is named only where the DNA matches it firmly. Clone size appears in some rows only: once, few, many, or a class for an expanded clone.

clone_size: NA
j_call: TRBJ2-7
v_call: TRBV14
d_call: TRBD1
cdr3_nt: TGTGCCAGCAGCCAAGTACAGGGGGTCCACGAGCAGTACTTC
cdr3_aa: CASSQVQGVHEQYF

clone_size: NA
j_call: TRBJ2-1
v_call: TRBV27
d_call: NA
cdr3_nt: TGTGCCAGCAGTTTCTCGTGGGTAGCGGAGTACAATGAGCAGTTCTTC
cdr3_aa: CASSFSWVAEYNEQFF

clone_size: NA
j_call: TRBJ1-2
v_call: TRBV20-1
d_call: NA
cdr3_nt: TGCAGTGCTAGAGGAGGGTATGGCTACACCTTC
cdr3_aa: CSARGGYGYTF

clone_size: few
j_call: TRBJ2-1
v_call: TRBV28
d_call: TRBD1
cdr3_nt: TGTGCCAGCAGTTTAGTGGACAGGGGAGGGAATGAGCAGTTCTTC
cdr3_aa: CASSLVDRGGNEQFF

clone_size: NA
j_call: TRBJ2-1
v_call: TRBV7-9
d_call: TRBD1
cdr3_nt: TGTGCCAGCAGCCACCCATTGGGCGGGACAGGATCCTACAATGAGCAGTTCTTC
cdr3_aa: CASSHPLGGTGSYNEQFF

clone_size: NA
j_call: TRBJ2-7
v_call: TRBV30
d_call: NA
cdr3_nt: TGTGCCTGGAGCTTAGGGCAGGGCGTCTACGAGCAGTACTTC
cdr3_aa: CAWSLGQGVYEQYF

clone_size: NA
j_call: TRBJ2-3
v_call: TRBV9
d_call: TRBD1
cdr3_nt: TGTGCCAGCAGCGCGGGGACAGGGGCAGATACGCAGTATTTT
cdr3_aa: CASSAGTGADTQYF

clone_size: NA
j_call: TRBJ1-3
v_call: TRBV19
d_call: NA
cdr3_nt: TGTGCCAGTAGTCCCGGAGACACCATATATTTT
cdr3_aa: CASSPGDTIYF

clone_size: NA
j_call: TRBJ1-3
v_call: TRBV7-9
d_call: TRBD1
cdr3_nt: TGTGCCAGCAGCGCAGACAGGGCTGATTACTCTGGAAACACCATATATTTT
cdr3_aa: CASSADRADYSGNTIYF

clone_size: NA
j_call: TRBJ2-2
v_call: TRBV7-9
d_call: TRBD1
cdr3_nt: TGTGCCAGCGGGACAGTAAACACCGGGGAGCTGTTTTTT
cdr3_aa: CASGTVNTGELFF

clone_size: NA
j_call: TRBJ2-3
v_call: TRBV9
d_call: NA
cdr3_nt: TGTGCCAGCAGCCCCAGGGGAGATACGCAGTATTTT
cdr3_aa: CASSPRGDTQYF

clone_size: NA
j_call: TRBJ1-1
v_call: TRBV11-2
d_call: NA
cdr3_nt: TGTGCCAGCAGCGTTTGGGGGGATTATCGGGGAACTGAAGCTTTCTTT
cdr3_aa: CASSVWGDYRGTEAFF

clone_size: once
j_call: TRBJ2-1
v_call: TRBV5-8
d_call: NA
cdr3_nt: TGTGCCAGCAGCTCCACGGACAGAAGCTCCTACAATGAGCAGTTCTTC
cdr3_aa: CASSSTDRSSYNEQFF

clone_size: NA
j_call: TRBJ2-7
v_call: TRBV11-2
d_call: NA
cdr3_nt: TGTGCCAGCAGCTTTAGTGGTAGCGAGCAGTACTTC
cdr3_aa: CASSFSGSEQYF

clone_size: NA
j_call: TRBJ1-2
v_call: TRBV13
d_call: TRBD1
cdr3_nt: TGTGCCAGCAGCTTAGGGAAGGGGGCTTATGGCTACACCTTC
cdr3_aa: CASSLGKGAYGYTF

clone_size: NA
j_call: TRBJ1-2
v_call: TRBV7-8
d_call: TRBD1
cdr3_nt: TGTGCCAGCAGCTTGGGACAGGGGTCCTATGGCTACACCTTC
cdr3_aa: CASSLGQGSYGYTF

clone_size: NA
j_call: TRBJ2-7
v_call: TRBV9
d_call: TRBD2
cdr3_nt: TGTGCCAGCAGCCCCGGGGGGGGGCCCAACGAGCAGTACTTC
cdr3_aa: CASSPGGGPNEQYF

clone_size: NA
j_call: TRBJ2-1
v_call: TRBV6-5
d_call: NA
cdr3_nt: TGTGCCAGCAGTTACTCGAGTAGGGAACCCTACAATGAGCAGTTCTTC
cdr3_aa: CASSYSSREPYNEQFF

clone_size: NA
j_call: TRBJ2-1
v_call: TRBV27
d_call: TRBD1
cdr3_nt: TGTGCCAGCAGCCAAGGAATCGGGACAGCAAACAATGAGCAGTTCTTC
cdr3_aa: CASSQGIGTANNEQFF

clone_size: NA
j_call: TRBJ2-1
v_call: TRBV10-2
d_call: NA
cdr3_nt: TGCGCCAGCAGTGTGCGGGTAGGCAATGAGCAGTTCTTC
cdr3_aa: CASSVRVGNEQFF

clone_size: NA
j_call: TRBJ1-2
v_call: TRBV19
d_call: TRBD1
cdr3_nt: TGTGCCAGTAGTATCGGACAGGGAGGGCTCTATGGCTACACCTTC
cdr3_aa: CASSIGQGGLYGYTF

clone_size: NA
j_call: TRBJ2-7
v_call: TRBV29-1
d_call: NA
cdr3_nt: TGCAGCGCAATTGATCCCTCCTACGAGCAGTACTTC
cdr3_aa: CSAIDPSYEQYF